This T cell receptor beta chain was documented in a study of CD8+CD57+ T cells in acquired aplastic anemia. Study-level information: Yields of DNA that came from sorted CD4+ and CD8+ cells averaged about 3 ug. For CD4+ cells, healthy donors had an average of roughly 9.8 million reads.

Template material for TCR beta VDJ and CDR3 profiling consisted of genomic DNA. TCRdb itself ran the reads through MiXCR, one entry per CDR3 protein. The table shows around 200,000 distinct CDR3 sequences, with 61% occurring only once. Study-wide results and limits: Patients and controls shared nearly 30 CD8+ CDR3 sequences, highly expressed in patients. Patients and controls had CD8+ Simpson's diversity values that were not significantly distinct.

This clonotype was counted many times. Its antigen remains unknown. The trim removed 3 bases at V and 2 bases at J, leaving 1 base unmatched. The CDR3 loop spans 16 amino acids. Looked up from germline, CDR1 is LGHNA and CDR2 is YNFKEQ. The rearrangement joins TRBV4-2 to TRBJ2-2, with 12 nucleotides matching TRBD2. The source is a human donor in good health. Sequences were obtained from sorted CD4+, CD8+, or CD8+CD57+ T cells (not recorded which) from PBMCs. CDR3 bases: TGTGCCAGCAGCCAGGGACTAGCGGGTAACACCGGGGAGCTGTTTTTT. Its protein is CASSQGLAGNTGELFF.